Listed below are T cell receptor beta chains from one sample, sequenced in a study of blood T cell repertoires in COVID-19. TCRdb keeps only in-frame clones here, not all; method: immunoSEQ multiplex PCR. In the table there are fewer than 200,000 clones, more than 75% of which are singletons. Sequencing input: peripheral blood. The receptors originated from a man in his forties with active or convalescent COVID-19. The CDR3 runs from the conserved cysteine through the conserved F or W. Some rows mark clone size as missing; the rest say once, few, many or name a class of expanded clone.

TRBV7-8	.	CASSPYSTVQETQYF
TRBV6-4	.	CASSRDSAYNEQFF
TRBV5-1	.	CASSLTPLANYEQYF
TRBV19	.	CATLKGQGYGYTF
TRBV30	.	CAWSADRDYEQYF
TRBV28	.	CASRGGHSGTKNIQYF
TRBV5-1	.	CASSPRGTANEKLFF
TRBV5-4	.	CASSLGPSQNYGYTF
TRBV5-1	few	CASSLGWTGSNSPLHF
TRBV28	.	CASRRTGGVLDYGYTF
TRBV5-4	.	CASSNREGWDIEQYF
TRBV6-5	.	CASNPRTGGTYEQYF
TRBV5-1	once	CASSNQGNLYYGYTF
TRBV7-6	medium-sized	CASSLGTSADYEQYF
TRBV27	.	CASSLKFLYRDYGANVLTF
TRBV3-1/TRBV3-2	.	CASSQGKAGGSTANTGELFF
TRBV19	once	CASSTAGDSPLHF
TRBV7-9	.	CASSLESSIHEQYF
TRBV19	.	CASSIGGGPYEQYF
TRBV9	.	CASSTSGTTNEKLFF
TRBV30	.	CAWSVQLGRPSHEQYF
TRBV5-1	.	CASSLLGTGINDEQYF
TRBV6-2/TRBV6-3	medium-sized	CASSYHGGSYEQYF
TRBV6-5	once	CASSYARNMNTEAFF
TRBV3-1/TRBV3-2	.	CASSAKSTGTSGNTIYF
TRBV6-5	.	CASSPDQGAQLEQFF
TRBV29-1	.	CSVESGQRTNYGYTF
TRBV28	.	CASSLSLGGGYTF
TRBV4-1	.	CASSQGGELNYGYTF
TRBV6-2/TRBV6-3	.	CASSPWGDSNQPQHF
TRBV5-6	.	CASTLAGGPTDTQYF
TRBV6-2/TRBV6-3	.	CASSYSADLSNEQFF
TRBV7-9	few	CASSFGRGNEDAFF
TRBV9	.	CASSERTGLGTEAFF
TRBV28	.	CASSRTNGPVPGYTF
TRBV2	.	CASTRRPGTEAFF
TRBV3-1/TRBV3-2	.	CASSQDPARGGVDTQYF
TRBV5-3	.	CARSPPAYQGRNSEAFF
TRBV5-4	.	CASSLTGVGNTEAFF
TRBV11-2	.	CASSLDLRGGADTQYF
TRBV29-1	.	CSVERPPRDTQYF
TRBV2	.	CASRDDGLAGSRSYNEQFF
TRBV19	.	CASSTNFGGTIAKNIQYF
TRBV19	.	CASSLTGYNEQFF
TRBV27	.	CASSFVGSGNEQYF
TRBV2	.	CASSEWAQPPYEQYF
TRBV6-1	.	CASSDSQGAYEKLFF
TRBV19	.	CASSIENARWGDTGELFF
TRBV7-8	.	CASSLAAGGTKGHSYEQYF
TRBV10-3	.	CAISEVAGDRNEQFF
TRBV6-1	.	CASSERTGTGVGYGYTF